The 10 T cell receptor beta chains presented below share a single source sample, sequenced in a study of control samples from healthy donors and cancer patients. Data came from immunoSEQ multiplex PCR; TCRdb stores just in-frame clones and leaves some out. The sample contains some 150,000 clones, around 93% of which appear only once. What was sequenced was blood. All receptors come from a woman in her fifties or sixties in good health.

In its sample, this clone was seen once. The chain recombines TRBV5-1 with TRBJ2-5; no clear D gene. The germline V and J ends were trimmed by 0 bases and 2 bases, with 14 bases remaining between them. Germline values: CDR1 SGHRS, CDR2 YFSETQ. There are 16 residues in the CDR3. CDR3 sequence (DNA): TGCGCCAGCAGCTTGGGATCCCCGGACGGGCAAGAGACCCAGTACTTC. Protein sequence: CASSLGSPDGQETQYF.

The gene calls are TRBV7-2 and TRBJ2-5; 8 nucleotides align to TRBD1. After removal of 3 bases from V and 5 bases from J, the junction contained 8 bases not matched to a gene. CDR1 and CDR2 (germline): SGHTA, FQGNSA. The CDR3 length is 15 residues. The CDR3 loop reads CASSFWQGAAETQYF. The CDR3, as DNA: TGTGCCAGCAGCTTTTGGCAGGGGGCGGCGGAGACCCAGTACTTC.

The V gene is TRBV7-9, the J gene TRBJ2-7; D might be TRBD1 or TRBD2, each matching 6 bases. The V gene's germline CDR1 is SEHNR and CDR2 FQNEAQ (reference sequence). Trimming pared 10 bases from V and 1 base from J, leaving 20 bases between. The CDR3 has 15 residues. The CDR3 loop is CATQGGGQSSYEQYF. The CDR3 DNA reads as TGTGCCACCCAAGGAGGGGGGCAGTCTTCCTACGAGCAGTACTTC.

The CDR3 nucleotides read TGTGCCAGCAGCTTAGTTGGGCCTAGGGATGTCTATGGCTACACCTTC. Translating it yields CASSLVGPRDVYGYTF. This chain connects TRBV7-9 to TRBJ1-2; D gene ambiguous. CDR3 size: 16 residues. V gave up 1 base and J gave up 4 bases, with 16 bases separating them. CDR1 and CDR2 (germline): SEHNR, FQNEAQ (reference sequence). Combining the CDR3 with reference TRBV7-9 and TRBJ1-2 gives the whole variable domain DTGVSQNPRHKITKRGQNVTFRCDPISEHNRLYWYRQTLGQGPEFLTYFQNEAQLEKSRLLSDRFSAERPKGSFSTLEIQRTEQGDSAMYLCASSLVGPRDVYGYTFGSGTRLTVV.

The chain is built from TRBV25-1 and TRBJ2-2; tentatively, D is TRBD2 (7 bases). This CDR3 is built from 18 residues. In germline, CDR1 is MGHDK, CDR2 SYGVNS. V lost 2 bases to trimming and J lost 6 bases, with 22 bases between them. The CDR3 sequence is CASSEGLGGGSFPGELFF. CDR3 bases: TGTGCCAGCAGTGAAGGCCTTGGGGGGGGCTCCTTCCCCGGGGAGCTGTTTTTT.

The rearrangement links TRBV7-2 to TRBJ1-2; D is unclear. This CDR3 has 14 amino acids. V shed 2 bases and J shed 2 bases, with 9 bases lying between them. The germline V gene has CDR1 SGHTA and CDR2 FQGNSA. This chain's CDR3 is CASSLSVSNYGYTF. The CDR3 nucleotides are TGTGCCAGCAGCTTATCGGTCAGCAACTATGGCTACACCTTC.

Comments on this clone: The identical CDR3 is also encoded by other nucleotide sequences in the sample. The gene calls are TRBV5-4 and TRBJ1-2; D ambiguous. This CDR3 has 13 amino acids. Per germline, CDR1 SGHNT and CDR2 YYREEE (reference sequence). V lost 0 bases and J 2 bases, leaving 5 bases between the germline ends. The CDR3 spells CASSLGQNYGYTF. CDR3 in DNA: TGTGCCAGCAGCTTGGGGCAGAACTATGGCTACACCTTC. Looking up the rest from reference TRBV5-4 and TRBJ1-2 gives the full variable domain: ETGVTQSPTHLIKTRGQQVTLRCSSQSGHNTVSWYQQALGQGPQFIFQYYREEENGRGNFPPRFSGLQFPNYSSELNVNALELDDSALYLCASSLGQNYGYTFGSGTRLTVV.

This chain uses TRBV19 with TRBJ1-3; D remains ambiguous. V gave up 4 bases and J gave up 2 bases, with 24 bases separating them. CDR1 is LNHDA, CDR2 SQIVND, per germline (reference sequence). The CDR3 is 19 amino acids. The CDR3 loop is CASSKRYSGSELAGNTIYF. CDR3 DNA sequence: TGTGCCAGTAGTAAGAGATACAGCGGTAGTGAGTTGGCTGGAAACACCATATATTTT.

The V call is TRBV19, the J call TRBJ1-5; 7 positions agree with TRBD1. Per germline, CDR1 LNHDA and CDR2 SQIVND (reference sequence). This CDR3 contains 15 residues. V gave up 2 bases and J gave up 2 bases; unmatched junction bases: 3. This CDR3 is CASSITGEGNQPQHF. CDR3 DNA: TGTGCCAGTAGTATAACAGGGGAAGGCAATCAGCCCCAGCATTTT.

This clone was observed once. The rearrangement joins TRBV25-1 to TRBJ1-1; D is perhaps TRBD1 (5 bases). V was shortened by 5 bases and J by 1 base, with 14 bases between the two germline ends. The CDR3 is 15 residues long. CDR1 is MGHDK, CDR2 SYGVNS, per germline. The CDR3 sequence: CASSSVGGRNTEAFF. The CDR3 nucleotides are TGTGCCAGCAGTTCGGTCGGGGGTAGGAACACTGAAGCTTTCTTT.